A selection of T cell receptor beta chains follows, all from one sample in a study of breast tumors, draining lymph nodes, adjacent tissues. A single record per CDR3 protein comes from TCRdb applying MiXCR to the multiplex PCR reads. The sample shows 100,000 or so distinct CDR3 sequences, 20% to 25% of them seen only once. Sequencing was done on a sample of axillary lymph node tissue. The receptors stem from a female donor with breast cancer. Some clones in this sample may be carry-over from other donors' samples. The conserved cysteine and the conserved F or W are not part of the CDR3 here.

v_call	j_call	cdr3_aa
TRBV12-3/TRBV12-4	TRBJ2-1	ASSLLDSAYNEQF
TRBV11-2	TRBJ2-1	ASSFGGSNSYNEQF
TRBV10-3	TRBJ2-5	ATSGTETQETQY
TRBV5-1	TRBJ1-6	ASSLGMADRNSPLH
TRBV5-1	TRBJ1-1	ASSLRQANTEAF
TRBV5-1	TRBJ1-2	ASSLVSGASESYT
TRBV6-1	TRBJ2-1	ASRVTSSYNEQF
TRBV2	TRBJ2-5	ASDSNMETQY
TRBV6-1	TRBJ1-2	ASSEPAGPST
TRBV11-2	TRBJ2-6	ASSFRTASSGANVLT
TRBV3-1	TRBJ1-3	ASSHLEGLWGNTIY
TRBV7-2	TRBJ1-4	ASSTPQGTEKLF
TRBV7-3	TRBJ1-3	ASSLSGEAGNTIY
TRBV4-2	TRBJ2-5	ASSQELAGGPNQETQY
TRBV11-2	TRBJ1-2	ASSLDRGRTSYGYT
TRBV20-1	TRBJ1-5	SARDHQQVAQH
TRBV2	TRBJ1-5	ASKGVGQPQH
TRBV20-1	TRBJ2-2	SVQTSSGTGELF
TRBV9	TRBJ2-2	ASRTSPNTGELF
TRBV28	TRBJ2-1	ASSSLAGREYNEQF
TRBV6-1	TRBJ1-2	ASSEKRTGHYGYT
TRBV2	TRBJ2-7	ASSGLRGYEQY
TRBV20-1	TRBJ2-1	SARRSYGLAGGHNEQF
TRBV20-1	TRBJ2-3	SALVGPDTQY
TRBV7-9	TRBJ1-2	ASRPPGTGVGFYGYT
TRBV19	TRBJ1-1	ASSMDRMGPMNTEAF
TRBV6-5	TRBJ2-2	ASRSGTPYTGELF
TRBV27	TRBJ2-2	ASSYDPTGRTGELF
TRBV5-4	TRBJ1-2	ASSLGGRRLLSGYT
TRBV20-1	TRBJ1-2	SARTGRAYGYT
TRBV11-2	TRBJ2-7	ASSLYPGLEEYEQY
TRBV3-1	TRBJ2-5	ASSPRQGRGETQY
TRBV28	TRBJ2-5	ASGPPGD
TRBV6-2/TRBV6-3	TRBJ1-3	ASSYGQTSGNTIY
TRBV20-1	TRBJ2-7	SAGRTNSGYEQY
TRBV15	TRBJ2-3	ATSLDLGLGSSTDTQY
TRBV4-1	TRBJ2-1	ASSRPLGASYNEQF
TRBV28	TRBJ2-2	ASSQQPSNTGELF
TRBV6-5	TRBJ1-6	ASSTTGGFGSSPLH
TRBV5-1	TRBJ2-7	ASSFGLAGGLNEQY
TRBV27	TRBJ1-2	ARRRGPCGYT
TRBV2	TRBJ1-2	ASSETEAYGYT
TRBV29-1	TRBJ1-1	SVKGTGHWTEAF
TRBV6-5	TRBJ2-6	ASGGLTGTLSGANVLT
TRBV20-1	TRBJ2-7	SAREAGYEQY
TRBV20-1	TRBJ2-1	SANPPGKYNEQF
TRBV13	TRBJ1-5	ASSLKGNQPQH
TRBV25-1	TRBJ2-1	ASSPPGLKHNEQF
TRBV12-3/TRBV12-4	TRBJ2-1	ASSVTGLELVNEQF
TRBV18	TRBJ2-1	ASFLGSYNEQF